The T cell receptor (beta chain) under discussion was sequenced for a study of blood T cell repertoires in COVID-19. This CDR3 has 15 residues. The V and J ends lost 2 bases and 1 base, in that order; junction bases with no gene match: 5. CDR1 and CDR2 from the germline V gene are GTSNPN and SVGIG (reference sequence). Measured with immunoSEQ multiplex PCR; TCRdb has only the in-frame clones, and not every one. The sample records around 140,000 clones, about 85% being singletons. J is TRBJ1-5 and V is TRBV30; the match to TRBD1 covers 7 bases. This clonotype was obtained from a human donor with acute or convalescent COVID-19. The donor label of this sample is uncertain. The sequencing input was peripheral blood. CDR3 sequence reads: CAWSYTQGSNQPQHF. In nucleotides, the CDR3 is TGTGCCTGGAGTTATACACAGGGGAGCAATCAGCCCCAGCATTTT. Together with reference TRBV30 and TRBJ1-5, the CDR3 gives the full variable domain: SQTIHQWPATLVQPVGSPLSLECTVEGTSNPNLYWYRQAAGRGLQLLFYSVGIGQISSEVPQNLSASRPQDRQFILSSKKLLLSDSGFYLCAWSYTQGSNQPQHFGDGTRLSIL.